This T cell receptor beta chain was sequenced during a study of blood T cell repertoires in COVID-19. The CDR3 is 15 residues long. Germline lookup yields CDR1 LGHDT and CDR2 YNNKEL (reference sequence). Trimming left V 0 bases short and J 5 bases short, with 10 bases between. This study enrolled people aged roughly 18 to 89 from about two dozen US geographic areas. Clinical history reported by participants formed the basis on which cohorts were assigned. Sequencing used immunoSEQ multiplex PCR; TCRdb keeps in-frame clones, though not all of them. The top ten hold over 4% of the sample, which has about 350,000 clones, 80% to 90% seen once.

The receptor's source is a woman aged 25 to 39 who had recovered from COVID-19. The rearrangement uses TRBV3-1 (or the pseudogene TRBV3-2) and TRBJ2-2; no reliable D call. Sequencing was performed on PBMCs or T cells enriched from blood (not recorded which). The CDR3 DNA reads as TGTGCCAGCAGCCAAGAAGCAGGCGTGACCGGGGAGCTGTTTTTT. It specifies CASSQEAGVTGELFF.